This T cell receptor beta chain was captured by sequencing in a study of naive and memory T cell subsets. Two oligonucleotides, mixed equimolar, formed the beta constant-region primer covering TRBC1 and TRBC2. Four rounds of PCR amplified the ligated cDNA using nested alpha and beta constant-region primers plus SP2. MiXCR was run by TCRdb on the UMI-ligation and nested PCR reads, yielding one entry per CDR3 protein. The sample lists over 25,000 distinct CDR3 sequences, roughly 20% occurring once. After the first PCR, alpha and beta chain libraries were processed separately. Cells stained for CD3, CD4, CD8, CD45RA and CD27 were sorted into four subsets. Regarding the study as a whole: From naive to CM, EM and EMRA, diversity decreased and Gini increased. TCR counts from RNA may reflect activation-linked expression changes.

This clonotype was seen more than once but under ten times. Antigen: not known. Sequencing used effector memory CD4+ T cells from blood. Subset given: effector memory, CD45RA- CD27-. The origin of this receptor is a human donor in good health.

The CDR3 sequence is CAWSRAYNSPLHF. DNA for the CDR3: TGTGCCTGGAGCAGGGCCTATAATTCACCCCTCCACTTT. This chain joins TRBV30 and TRBJ1-6, with a tentative D call TRBD1 (5 bases). CDR1 and CDR2 from the germline V gene are GTSNPN and SVGIG (reference sequence). The CDR3 covers 13 residues. V lost 3 bases, J lost 2 bases, and 5 bases lay in between.